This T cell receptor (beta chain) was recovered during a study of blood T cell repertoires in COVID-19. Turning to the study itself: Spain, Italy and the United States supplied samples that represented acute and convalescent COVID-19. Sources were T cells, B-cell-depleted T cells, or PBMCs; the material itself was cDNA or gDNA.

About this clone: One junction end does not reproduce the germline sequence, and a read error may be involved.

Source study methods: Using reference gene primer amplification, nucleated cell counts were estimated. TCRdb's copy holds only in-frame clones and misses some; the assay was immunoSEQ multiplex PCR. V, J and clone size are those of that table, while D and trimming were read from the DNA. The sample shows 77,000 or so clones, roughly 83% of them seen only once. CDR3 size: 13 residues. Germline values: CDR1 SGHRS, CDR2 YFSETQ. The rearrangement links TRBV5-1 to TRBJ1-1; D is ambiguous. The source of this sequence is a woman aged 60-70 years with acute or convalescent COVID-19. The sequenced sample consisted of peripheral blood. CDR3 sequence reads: CASSRGPNAEAFF. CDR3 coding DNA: TGCGCCAGCAGCCGCGGCCCGAACGCTGAAGCTTTCTTT.